The rows below give T cell receptor beta chains drawn from one sample of a study of cytomegalovirus exposure and HLA in healthy donors. Assay: immunoSEQ multiplex PCR; the TCRdb copy retains only in-frame clones and omits some. Its table records 95,000 to 150,000 clones. Sequenced input: PBMCs. The receptors come from a man younger than 30 in good health and CMV-seronegative. CDR3s include the opening cysteine and the closing phenylalanine or tryptophan. Fields, in order: J gene, CDR3 length, D gene, V gene, CDR3 DNA, CDR3 protein. The D gene is left open where the match is weak.

>TRBJ1-5|13|TRBD1|TRBV19
TGTGCCAGTAGCGACAGGGGGAATCAGCCCCAGCATTTT
CASSDRGNQPQHF
>TRBJ2-7|14|TRBD1|TRBV18
TGTGCCAGCTCACCCAGGGACAGGGCCTACGAGCAGTACTTC
CASSPRDRAYEQYF
>TRBJ1-5|13|-|TRBV6-4
TGTGCCAGCAGTAGGAGGGCCGATTGGCCCCAGCATTTT
CASSRRADWPQHF
>TRBJ1-4|14|-|TRBV4-2
TGTGCCAGCAGCCTTACTGCTGCAAATGAAAAACTGTTTTTT
CASSLTAANEKLFF
>TRBJ1-5|17|-|TRBV19
TGTGCCAGTAGTACCCCCCCAGGGGAGATAGGCAATAAGCCCCAGCATTTT
CASSTPPGEIGNKPQHF
>TRBJ2-2|19|TRBD2|TRBV18
TGTGCCAGCTCACCGGCTCTGACTGGACTAGCGGTTAACACCGGGGAGCTGTTTTTT
CASSPALTGLAVNTGELFF
>TRBJ2-3|14|-|TRBV4-1
TGCGCCAGCAGCCACCGTCTGTATACAGATACGCAGTATTTT
CASSHRLYTDTQYF
>TRBJ2-2|15|-|TRBV2
TGTGCCGGCTCGCAGGGGACCGCGAACACCGGGGAGCTGTTTTTT
CAGSQGTANTGELFF
>TRBJ2-5|16|TRBD2|TRBV5-1
TGCGCCAGCAGCCCCGGGACTAGCGGGAGGTCGGAGACCCAGTACTTC
CASSPGTSGRSETQYF
>TRBJ2-2|16|TRBD1|TRBV6-1
TGTGCCAGCAGTGTAGGAGGCAGGGGGCCCACCGGGGAGCTGTTTTTT
CASSVGGRGPTGELFF
>TRBJ1-2|14|TRBD1|TRBV28
TGTGCCAGCAGTTTAGTGACAGGGGTCTATGGCTACACCTTC
CASSLVTGVYGYTF
>TRBJ1-2|13|-|TRBV12-5
TGTGCTAGTGCCCCGCAGGGTCGGTATGGCTACACCTTC
CASAPQGRYGYTF
>TRBJ2-3|13|-|TRBV7-2
TGTGCGACCCAGGGGCTGAACACAGATACGCAGTATTTT
CATQGLNTDTQYF
>TRBJ2-7|13|TRBD1|TRBV5-1
TGCGCCAGCAGGTTAGGGACAGAATACGAGCAGTACTTC
CASRLGTEYEQYF
>TRBJ1-3|16|-|TRBV9
TGTGCCAGCAGCCAGGCGCCGGGAAGCTCTGGAAACACCATATATTTT
CASSQAPGSSGNTIYF
>TRBJ1-6|15|-|TRBV6-5
TGTGCCAGCAGTTACGGGGGGTACCGGGGTTCACCCCTCCACTTT
CASSYGGYRGSPLHF
>TRBJ2-1|15|-|TRBV28
TGTGCCAGCAGTTCCGACAGAGTTGGAACAAATGAGCAGTTCTTC
CASSSDRVGTNEQFF
>TRBJ1-1|13|-|TRBV9
TGTGCCAGCAGCCGTTTAAGGGGGATGGAAGCTTTCTTT
CASSRLRGMEAFF
>TRBJ1-2|14|-|TRBV28
TGTGCCAGCAGTTTATCAGTCCCCCCGTATGGCTACACCTTC
CASSLSVPPYGYTF
>TRBJ2-7|14|TRBD1|TRBV10-3
TGTGCCATCAGGGACAGGGAGAGCTCCTACGAGCAGTACTTC
CAIRDRESSYEQYF
>TRBJ2-7|11|TRBD2|TRBV10-2
TGCGCCAGCATGGGGGGGTACGAGCAGTACTTC
CASMGGYEQYF
>TRBJ2-7|13|-|TRBV6-6
TGTGCCAGCGGATCCGGGAGCTCCTACGAGCAGTACTTC
CASGSGSSYEQYF
>TRBJ2-1|11|-|TRBV2
TGTGCCAGCAGTGCGAGCAATGAGCAGTTCTTC
CASSASNEQFF
>TRBJ1-1|11|-|TRBV2
TGTGCCAGCAGTGGCGCCCCTGAAGCTTTCTTT
CASSGAPEAFF
>TRBJ2-7|14|-|TRBV11-3
TGTGCCAGCAGTCCCCAGGCGGGTTCCTACGAGCAGTACTTC
CASSPQAGSYEQYF
>TRBJ2-7|15|-|TRBV4-1
TGCGCCAGCAGCCAAGATGAGACAGCTCTCTACGAGCAGTACTTC
CASSQDETALYEQYF
>TRBJ2-2|15|-|TRBV19
TGTGCCAGTAGTATGGACAAAGCCAACACCGGGGAGCTGTTTTTT
CASSMDKANTGELFF
>TRBJ2-5|14|TRBD1|TRBV19
TGTGCCAGTAGTGCCCGACAGGGTTCGGAGACCCAGTACTTC
CASSARQGSETQYF
>TRBJ2-7|12|-|TRBV27
TGTGCCAGTTGGGGCGGAGCCTACGAGCAGTACTTC
CASWGGAYEQYF
>TRBJ2-7|15|TRBD1|TRBV27
TGTGCCAGCAGTCTCCGGGACAGGGGGAGCTACGAGCAGTACTTC
CASSLRDRGSYEQYF
>TRBJ1-3|14|-|TRBV19
TGTGCCAGTACACCCGGTAGCTCTGGAAACACCATATATTTT
CASTPGSSGNTIYF
>TRBJ2-6|16|TRBD1|TRBV2
TGTGCCAGCAGTAGGGACAGGGGAAGGTGGGCCAACGTCCTGACTTTC
CASSRDRGRWANVLTF
>TRBJ1-1|14|-|TRBV6-5
TGTGCCAGCAGTTACCGCAGGGGGAACACTGAAGCTTTCTTT
CASSYRRGNTEAFF
>TRBJ2-2|16|-|TRBV18
TGTGCCAGCTCACCAATCTTCGGACAGAACACCGGGGAGCTGTTTTTT
CASSPIFGQNTGELFF
>TRBJ1-1|14|-|TRBV5-1
TGCGCCAGCAGCCACACGACGAGAGGGACTGAAGCTTTCTTT
CASSHTTRGTEAFF
>TRBJ2-1|19|-|TRBV4-1
TGCGCCAGCAGCCAAAGGGGGGGCGGGAACACCCAACTATACAATGAGCAGTTCTTC
CASSQRGGGNTQLYNEQFF
>TRBJ2-5|13|-|TRBV18
TGTGCCAGCTCACCACCCCTTGCGGAGACCCAGTACTTC
CASSPPLAETQYF
>TRBJ1-4|15|TRBD1|TRBV18
TGTGCCAGCTCGCCCTTGGGACAGGCAGGAGAAAAACTGTTTTTT
CASSPLGQAGEKLFF
>TRBJ1-1|16|TRBD1|TRBV5-1
TGCGCCAGCAGCTGGGGACAGGGGGCAGGCTTCTCTGAAGCTTTCTTT
CASSWGQGAGFSEAFF
>TRBJ1-3|15|-|TRBV18
TGTGCCAGCTCACCAACGGGTAACTCTGGAAACACCATATATTTT
CASSPTGNSGNTIYF
>TRBJ1-2|19|TRBD1|TRBV5-4
TGTGCCAGCAGCCCAAAAACGGTTCCTGACAGGGGGCATACCTATGGCTACACCTTC
CASSPKTVPDRGHTYGYTF
>TRBJ2-7|18|-|TRBV7-2
TGTGCCAGCAGCTTAGTAAGCACAGGGCGAGGGGGAGGGTACGAGCAGTACTTC
CASSLVSTGRGGGYEQYF
>TRBJ2-3|18|TRBD2|TRBV5-4
TGTGCCAGCAGCCCAGAACCGGGACTAGCGGGTGGCACAGATACGCAGTATTTT
CASSPEPGLAGGTDTQYF
>TRBJ1-1|14|-|TRBV29-1
TGCAGCGTTGACACTACAGGCCTGAACACTGAAGCTTTCTTT
CSVDTTGLNTEAFF
>TRBJ1-2|13|TRBD1|TRBV6-1
TGTGCCAGCACTCGACAGGGACTCTATGGCTACACCTTC
CASTRQGLYGYTF
>TRBJ1-2|15|-|TRBV2
TGTGCCAGGACGGGGAGGGCTGAATCTAACTATGGCTACACCTTC
CARTGRAESNYGYTF
>TRBJ2-1|13|-|TRBV11-3
TGTGCCAGCAGCTTAACCAGGGAAAATGAGCAGTTCTTC
CASSLTRENEQFF
>TRBJ2-5|17|TRBD2|TRBV13
TGTGCCAGCAGCCCCCGGACTAGCGGGGGATCCCAAGAGACCCAGTACTTC
CASSPRTSGGSQETQYF
>TRBJ2-5|15|TRBD1|TRBV5-1
TGCGCCAGCAGCCCCCCGACAGGGGGCCGGGAGACCCAGTACTTC
CASSPPTGGRETQYF
>TRBJ2-1|15|-|TRBV5-1
TGCGCCAGCAGCTTGGTGTGGGGGGCCTACAATGAGCAGTTCTTC
CASSLVWGAYNEQFF
>TRBJ2-1|16|TRBD2|TRBV30
TGTGCCTGGAGTGGGTGGCGGGAGAGCTCCTACAATGAGCAGTTCTTC
CAWSGWRESSYNEQFF
>TRBJ2-7|14|TRBD2|TRBV5-1
TGCGCCAGCAGCCCTAGCGGGGAAACCTACGAGCAGTACTTC
CASSPSGETYEQYF